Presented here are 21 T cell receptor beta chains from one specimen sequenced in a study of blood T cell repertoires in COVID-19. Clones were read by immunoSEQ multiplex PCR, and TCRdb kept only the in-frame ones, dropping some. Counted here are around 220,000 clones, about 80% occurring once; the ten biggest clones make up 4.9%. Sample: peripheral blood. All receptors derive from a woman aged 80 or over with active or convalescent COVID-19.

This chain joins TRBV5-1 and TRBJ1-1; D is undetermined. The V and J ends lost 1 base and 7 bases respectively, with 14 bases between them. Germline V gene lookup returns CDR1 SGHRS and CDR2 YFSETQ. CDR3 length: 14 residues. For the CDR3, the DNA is TGCGCCAGCAGCTTGTCCCCGCAGGAGGGTGAAGCTTTCTTT. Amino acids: CASSLSPQEGEAFF.

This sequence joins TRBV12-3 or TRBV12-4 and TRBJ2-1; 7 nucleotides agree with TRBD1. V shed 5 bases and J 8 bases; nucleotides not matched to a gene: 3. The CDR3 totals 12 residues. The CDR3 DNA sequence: TGTGCCAGCAGTGTCACAGGGGATGAGCAGTTCTTC. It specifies CASSVTGDEQFF.

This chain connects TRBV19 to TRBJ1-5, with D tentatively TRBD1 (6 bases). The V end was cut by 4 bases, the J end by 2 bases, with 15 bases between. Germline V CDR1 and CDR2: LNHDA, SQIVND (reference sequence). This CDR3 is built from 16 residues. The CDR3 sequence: CASSTETGLGNQPQHF. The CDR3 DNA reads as TGTGCCAGTAGTACTGAAACAGGGTTGGGCAATCAGCCCCAGCATTTT.

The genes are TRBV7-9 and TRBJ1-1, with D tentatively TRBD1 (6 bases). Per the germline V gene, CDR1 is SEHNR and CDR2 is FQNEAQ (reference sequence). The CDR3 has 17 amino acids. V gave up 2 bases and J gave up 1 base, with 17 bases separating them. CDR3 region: CASSLSGLGAGNTEAFF. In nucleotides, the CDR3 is TGTGCCAGCAGCTTATCAGGTTTGGGGGCGGGGAACACTGAAGCTTTCTTT. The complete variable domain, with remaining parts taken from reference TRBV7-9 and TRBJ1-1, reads DTGVSQNPRHKITKRGQNVTFRCDPISEHNRLYWYRQTLGQGPEFLTYFQNEAQLEKSRLLSDRFSAERPKGSFSTLEIQRTEQGDSAMYLCASSLSGLGAGNTEAFFGQGTRLTVV.

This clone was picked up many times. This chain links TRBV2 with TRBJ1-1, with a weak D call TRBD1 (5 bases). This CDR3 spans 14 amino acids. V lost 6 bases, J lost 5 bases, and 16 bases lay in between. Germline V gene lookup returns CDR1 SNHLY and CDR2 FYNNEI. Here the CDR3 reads CASSRIQGDTEAFF. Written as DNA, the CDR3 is TGTGCCAGCAGCCGCATCCAGGGTGATACTGAAGCTTTCTTT.

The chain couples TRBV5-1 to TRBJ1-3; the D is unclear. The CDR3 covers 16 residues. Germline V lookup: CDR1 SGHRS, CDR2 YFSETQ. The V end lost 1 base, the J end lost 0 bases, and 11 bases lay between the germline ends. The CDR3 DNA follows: TGCGCCAGCAGCTTGACGACGAGGGTCTCTGGAAACACCATATATTTT. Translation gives CASSLTTRVSGNTIYF.

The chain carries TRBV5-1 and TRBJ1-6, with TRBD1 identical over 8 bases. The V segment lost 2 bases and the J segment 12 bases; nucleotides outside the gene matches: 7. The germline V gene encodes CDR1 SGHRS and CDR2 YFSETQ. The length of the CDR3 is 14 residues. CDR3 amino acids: CASSFGTGDLPLHF. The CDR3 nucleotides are TGCGCCAGCAGCTTCGGGACAGGTGATTTACCCCTCCACTTT.

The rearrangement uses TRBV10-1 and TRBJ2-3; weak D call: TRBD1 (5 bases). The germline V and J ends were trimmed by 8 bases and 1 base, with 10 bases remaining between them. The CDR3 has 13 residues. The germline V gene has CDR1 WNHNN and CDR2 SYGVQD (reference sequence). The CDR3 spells CASEGEGTDTQYF. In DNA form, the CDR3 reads TGCGCCAGCGAAGGGGAAGGCACAGATACGCAGTATTTT.

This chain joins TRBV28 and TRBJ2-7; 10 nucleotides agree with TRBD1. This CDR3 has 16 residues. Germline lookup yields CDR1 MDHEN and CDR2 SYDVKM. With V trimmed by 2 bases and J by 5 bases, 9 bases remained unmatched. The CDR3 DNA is TGTGCCAGCAGTTTAGACCATCCGGGACAGGGGAACGAGCAGTACTTC. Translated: CASSLDHPGQGNEQYF.

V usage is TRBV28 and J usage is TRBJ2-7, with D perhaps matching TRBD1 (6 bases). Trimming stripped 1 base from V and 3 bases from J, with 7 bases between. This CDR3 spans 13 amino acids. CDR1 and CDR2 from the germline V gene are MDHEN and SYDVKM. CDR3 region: CASSLLQGYEQYF. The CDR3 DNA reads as TGTGCCAGCAGTTTATTACAGGGCTACGAGCAGTACTTC.

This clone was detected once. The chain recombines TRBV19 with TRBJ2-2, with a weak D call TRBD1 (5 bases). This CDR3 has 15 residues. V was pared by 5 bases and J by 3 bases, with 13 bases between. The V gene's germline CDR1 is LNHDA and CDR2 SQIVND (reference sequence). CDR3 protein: CASSLGQGYTGELFF. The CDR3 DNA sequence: TGTGCCAGTAGTTTAGGGCAGGGCTACACCGGGGAGCTGTTTTTT.

Here the CDR3 DNA reads TGTGCCAGCAGCCAAGATCAAAGTGGAGAGATTAACTATGGCTACACCTTC. This sequence encodes CASSQDQSGEINYGYTF. The J gene is TRBJ1-2, the V gene TRBV4-2; D gene uncertain. CDR1 and CDR2 (germline): LGHNA, YNFKEQ. The CDR3 has 17 amino acids. V was clipped by 0 bases and J by 1 base, with 15 bases between them.

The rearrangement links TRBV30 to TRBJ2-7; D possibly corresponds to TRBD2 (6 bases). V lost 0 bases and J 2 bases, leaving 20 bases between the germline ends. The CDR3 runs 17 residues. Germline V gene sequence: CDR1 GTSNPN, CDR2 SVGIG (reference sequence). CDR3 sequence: CAWSVGPLKRAAYEQYF. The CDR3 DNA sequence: TGTGCCTGGAGTGTAGGGCCTCTAAAGCGGGCGGCCTACGAGCAGTACTTC.

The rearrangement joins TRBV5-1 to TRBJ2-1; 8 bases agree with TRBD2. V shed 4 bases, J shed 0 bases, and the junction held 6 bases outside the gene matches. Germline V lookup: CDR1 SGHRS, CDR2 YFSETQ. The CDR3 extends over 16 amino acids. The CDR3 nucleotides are TGCGCCAGCAGCCCGCGGGGGGCAAGCTCCTACAATGAGCAGTTCTTC. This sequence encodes CASSPRGASSYNEQFF.

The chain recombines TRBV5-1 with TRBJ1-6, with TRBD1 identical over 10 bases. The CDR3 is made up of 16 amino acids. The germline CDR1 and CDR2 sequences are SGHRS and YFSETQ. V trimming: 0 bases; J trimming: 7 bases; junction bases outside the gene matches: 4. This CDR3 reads CASSLGTGGYNSPLHF. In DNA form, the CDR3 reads TGCGCCAGCAGCTTGGGGACAGGGGGGTACAATTCACCCCTCCACTTT. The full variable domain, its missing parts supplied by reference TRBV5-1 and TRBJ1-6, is KAGVTQTPRYLIKTRGQQVTLSCSPISGHRSVSWYQQTPGQGLQFLFEYFSETQRNKGNFPGRFSGRQFSNSRSEMNVSTLELGDSALYLCASSLGTGGYNSPLHFGNGTRLTVT.

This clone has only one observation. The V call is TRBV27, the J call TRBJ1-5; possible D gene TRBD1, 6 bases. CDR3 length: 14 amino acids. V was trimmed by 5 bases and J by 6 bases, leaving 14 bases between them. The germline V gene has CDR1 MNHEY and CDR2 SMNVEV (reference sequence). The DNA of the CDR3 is TGTGCCAGCAGTCCAGGACAGAGCCCTCAGCCCCAGCATTTT. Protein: CASSPGQSPQPQHF.

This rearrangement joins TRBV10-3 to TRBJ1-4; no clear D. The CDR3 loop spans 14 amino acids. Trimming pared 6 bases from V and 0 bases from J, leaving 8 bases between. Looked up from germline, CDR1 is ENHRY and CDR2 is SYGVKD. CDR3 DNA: TGTGCCATCAGGTCGGGTGCAACTAATGAAAAACTGTTTTTT. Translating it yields CAIRSGATNEKLFF.

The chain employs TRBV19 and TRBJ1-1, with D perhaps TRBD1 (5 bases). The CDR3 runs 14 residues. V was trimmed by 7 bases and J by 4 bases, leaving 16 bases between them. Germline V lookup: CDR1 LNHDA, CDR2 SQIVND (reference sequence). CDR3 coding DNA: TGTGCCAGTACTCCCCGCGGGACCGGCACTGAAGCTTTCTTT. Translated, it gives CASTPRGTGTEAFF.

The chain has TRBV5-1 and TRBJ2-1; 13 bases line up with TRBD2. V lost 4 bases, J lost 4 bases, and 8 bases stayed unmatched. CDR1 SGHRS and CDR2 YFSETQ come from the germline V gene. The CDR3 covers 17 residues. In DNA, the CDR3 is TGCGCCAGCAGCCCTGGAGGACTAGCGGGAGTATACAATGAGCAGTTCTTC. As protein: CASSPGGLAGVYNEQFF.

The DNA for the CDR3 is TGCGCCAGCAGCTCCGGGCCCGGGACAGGGATTTCACCCCTCCACTTT. Protein product: CASSSGPGTGISPLHF. This sequence joins TRBV5-1 and TRBJ1-6; TRBD1 agrees at 9 bases. Germline values: CDR1 SGHRS, CDR2 YFSETQ. With V trimmed by 3 bases and J by 9 bases, 10 bases remained unmatched. This CDR3 comprises 16 residues.

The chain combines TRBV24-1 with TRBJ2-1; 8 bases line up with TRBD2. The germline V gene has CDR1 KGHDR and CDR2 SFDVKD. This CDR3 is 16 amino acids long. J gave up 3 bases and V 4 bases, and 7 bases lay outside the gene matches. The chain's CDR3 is CATSDGSGRGYNEQFF. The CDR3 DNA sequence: TGTGCCACCAGTGACGGAAGCGGGAGAGGCTACAATGAGCAGTTCTTC.